This entry lists 2 T cell receptor beta chains sequenced from one sample in a study of T-cell memory formation after mild COVID-19. Each CDR3 protein is one row after TCRdb ran MiXCR on the 5' RACE reads. The table records 250,000 to 350,000 distinct CDR3 sequences, approximately 19% of them present only once. Sequenced: PBMCs or a T cell subset sorted from them (not recorded which). Every receptor here comes from a man in his late teens or twenties who had mild COVID-19 (a few samples of this study predate the infection). Cell type and time point are not known.

The CDR3 protein is CASSASGASYNEQFF. The CDR3 nucleotides read TGTGCCAGCAGTGCCTCGGGGGCCTCCTACAATGAGCAGTTCTTC. The chain recombines TRBV27 with TRBJ2-1; D tentatively fits TRBD1 or TRBD2 (6 bases each). With 5 bases removed from V and 0 bases from J, the gap between germline ends came to 11 bases. CDR1 is MNHEY and CDR2 is SMNVEV in the germline V gene (reference sequence). CDR3 size: 15 residues.

This clonotype was picked up many times. The chain combines TRBV4-2 with TRBJ2-3; unclear D gene. V dropped 0 bases and J dropped 4 bases, with 8 bases sitting between them. The CDR3 is 14 residues long. CDR1 and CDR2 (germline): LGHNA, YNFKEQ. The DNA of the CDR3 is TGTGCCAGCAGCCAAGAGGGTAGCCCAGATACGCAGTATTTT. Protein sequence: CASSQEGSPDTQYF.